This entry lists 25 T cell receptor beta chains sequenced from one sample in a study of blood T cell repertoires in COVID-19. TCRdb's table, derived via immunoSEQ multiplex PCR, lists solely in-frame clones and lacks some. The profile shows 250,000 to 300,000 clones, roughly 77% of them singletons. The sample was peripheral blood. Receptors were obtained from an elderly woman with acute or convalescent COVID-19.

The V gene is TRBV5-4, the J gene TRBJ1-2; the match to TRBD1 covers 10 bases. Germline-derived CDR1 and CDR2 are SGHNT and YYREEE (reference sequence). The CDR3 contains 16 residues. Trimming cost V 3 bases and J 2 bases; bases outside gene matches: 7. The CDR3 coding sequence is TGTGCCAGCAGCTCCGCCGGGACAGGGGTAAACTATGGCTACACCTTC. Translating it yields CASSSAGTGVNYGYTF.

The chain has TRBV7-9 and TRBJ2-1; D is possibly TRBD2 (6 bases). Between the trimmed V and J ends, which lost 2 bases and 3 bases, there was a span of 20 bases. The CDR3 is 18 amino acids. The germline CDR1 and CDR2 sequences are SEHNR and FQNEAQ (reference sequence). The DNA for the CDR3 is TGTGCCAGCAGCTTACGCGGGTTTACGGGAGTATTCTACAATGAGCAGTTCTTC. It specifies CASSLRGFTGVFYNEQFF.

This chain connects TRBV27 to TRBJ2-7, with TRBD1 identical over 9 bases. Germline V gives CDR1 MNHEY, CDR2 SMNVEV (reference sequence). The length of the CDR3 is 20 residues. The junction had 18 bases not matched to a gene; V was cut back by 3 bases and J by 0 bases. The chain's CDR3 is CASSLLGQGSPGAYSYEQYF. In DNA, the CDR3 is TGTGCCAGCAGTTTGTTGGGACAGGGCTCACCGGGCGCCTACTCCTACGAGCAGTACTTC.

The V gene is TRBV21-1, the J gene TRBJ1-4; whether TRBD1, the table's D call, matches the DNA was not checked. TRBV21-1 is deemed a pseudogene. The CDR3 totals 15 residues. CDR3 amino acids: CASSKAGPGFEKLFF. In nucleotides, the CDR3 is TGTGCCAGCAGCAAAGCGGGTCCAGGGTTTGAAAAACTGTTTTTT.

The rearrangement uses TRBV6-5 and TRBJ1-3, with D possibly TRBD1 on 5 matching bases. Germline values: CDR1 MNHEY, CDR2 SVGAGI. The V end was cut by 6 bases, the J end by 4 bases, with 13 bases between. This CDR3 comprises 14 residues. CDR3 amino acids: CASRSSGSGNTIYF. CDR3 bases: TGTGCCAGCAGGTCCTCAGGGTCCGGAAACACCATATATTTT.

The chain has TRBV5-1 and TRBJ2-3; TRBD1 matches at 7 bases. The CDR3 length is 15 residues. J gave up 2 bases and V 3 bases, and 6 bases lay outside the gene matches. Germline CDR1 reads SGHRS; CDR2 reads YFSETQ. The CDR3, as DNA: TGCGCCAGCAGCTACCGACAGGGACCCACAGATACGCAGTATTTT. Encoded protein: CASSYRQGPTDTQYF. Variable domain in full (rest from reference TRBV5-1 and TRBJ2-3): KAGVTQTPRYLIKTRGQQVTLSCSPISGHRSVSWYQQTPGQGLQFLFEYFSETQRNKGNFPGRFSGRQFSNSRSEMNVSTLELGDSALYLCASSYRQGPTDTQYFGPGTRLTVL.

This chain uses TRBV18 with TRBJ1-2; possibly TRBD1 for D (5 bases). CDR1 KGHSH and CDR2 LQKENI come from the germline V gene. The CDR3 consists of 15 residues. Trimming cost V 3 bases and J 5 bases, with 16 bases left between them. The CDR3 bases are TGTGCCAGCTCACCTTTGGGCAGGGAGGAATATGGCTACACCTTC. Translating it yields CASSPLGREEYGYTF. Drawing the rest from reference TRBV18 and TRBJ1-2, the complete variable domain is NAGVMQNPRHLVRRRGQEARLRCSPMKGHSHVYWYRQLPEEGLKFMVYLQKENIIDESGMPKERFSAEFPKEGPSILRIQQVVRGDSAAYFCASSPLGREEYGYTFGSGTRLTVV.

CDR3 DNA sequence: TGTGCCAGCAGTGATCTAGCCAAAAACATTCAGTACTTC. Amino acids: CASSDLAKNIQYF. The J gene is TRBJ2-4, the V gene TRBV6-1; no definite D call. Germline V lookup: CDR1 MNHNS, CDR2 SASEGT. The CDR3 consists of 13 residues. V lost 3 bases to trimming and J lost 0 bases, with 3 bases between them.

The rearrangement uses TRBV19 and TRBJ1-5; D perhaps matches TRBD1 (5 bases). Trimming stripped 3 bases from V and 0 bases from J, with 9 bases between. The CDR3 is made up of 15 amino acids. Germline values: CDR1 LNHDA, CDR2 SQIVND (reference sequence). The CDR3 coding sequence is TGTGCCAGTAGTATTGGACATTATAGCAATCAGCCCCAGCATTTT. Translating gives CASSIGHYSNQPQHF.

This clone was counted only a few times. The chain links TRBV9 to TRBJ2-2, with D maybe TRBD2 (6 bases). Between the trimmed V and J ends, which lost 0 bases and 7 bases, there was a span of 16 bases. The CDR3 length is 16 residues. Germline CDR1 SGDLS, CDR2 YYNGEE. The CDR3 bases are TGTGCCAGCAGCGTAGGGTGGTCTAGCGCCCACGGGGAGCTGTTTTTT. Residues: CASSVGWSSAHGELFF.

This clone appeared a few times. The rearrangement joins TRBV5-1 to TRBJ1-1; D is unclear. This CDR3 spans 14 amino acids. CDR1 is SGHRS and CDR2 is YFSETQ in the germline V gene. Trimming stripped 0 bases from V and 3 bases from J, with 9 bases between. CDR3 in DNA: TGCGCCAGCAGCTTGGCCCGGGGAGACACTGAAGCTTTCTTT. This sequence encodes CASSLARGDTEAFF.

This clone occurred a few times. The gene calls are TRBV7-3 and TRBJ2-3; TRBD1 agrees at 8 bases. The germline V gene encodes CDR1 SGHTA and CDR2 FQGTGA. V gave up 0 bases and J gave up 0 bases; unmatched junction bases: 20. The CDR3 runs to 22 residues. The CDR3 coding sequence is TGTGCCAGCAGCTTAACCGCCCTCGTTCTAGGCCCGGACAGGGCGAGCACAGATACGCAGTATTTT. It specifies CASSLTALVLGPDRASTDTQYF.

This clone was detected a few times. Here the CDR3 reads CATTHPDRDGWQYF. In nucleotides, the CDR3 is TGTGCCACCACCCACCCGGACAGGGACGGGTGGCAGTACTTC. The chain is built from TRBV24-1 and TRBJ2-7; 8 bases map to TRBD1. The junction had 14 bases not matched to a gene; V was cut back by 8 bases and J by 9 bases. Germline CDR1 KGHDR, CDR2 SFDVKD. The CDR3 has 14 residues.

The chain links TRBV5-5 to TRBJ1-5, with a possible D match to TRBD1 (6 bases). Germline values: CDR1 SGHKS, CDR2 YYEKEE (reference sequence). V was shortened by 4 bases and J by 0 bases, with 11 bases between the two germline ends. The CDR3 has 15 residues. CDR3 protein: CASSTRTDSNQPQHF. DNA for the CDR3: TGTGCCAGCAGCACTCGGACAGATAGCAATCAGCCCCAGCATTTT.

The V call is TRBV5-1, the J call TRBJ1-2, with D maybe TRBD1 (5 bases). Germline-derived CDR1 and CDR2 are SGHRS and YFSETQ. Trimming pared 4 bases from V and 4 bases from J, leaving 17 bases between. The length of the CDR3 is 15 residues. The CDR3: CASSITGGRGYGYTF. The CDR3 DNA reads as TGCGCCAGCAGCATAACAGGCGGGAGAGGCTATGGCTACACCTTC.

In its sample, this clone was seen a few times. The chain is built from TRBV7-2 and TRBJ1-2; 7 bases agree with TRBD1. The CDR3 is 14 amino acids. Trimming at V came to 5 bases and at J to 2 bases, leaving 5 bases not matched to a gene. CDR1 is SGHTA and CDR2 is FQGNSA in the germline V gene. The CDR3 coding sequence is TGTGCCAGCAGCGAAGGACAGGCCAACTATGGCTACACCTTC. It codes for CASSEGQANYGYTF.

This chain links TRBV5-1 with TRBJ2-5; weak D call: TRBD2 (6 bases). V shed 5 bases and J shed 1 base, with 15 bases lying between them. CDR3 length: 15 residues. Germline assignment: CDR1 SGHRS and CDR2 YFSETQ. The CDR3: CASSVLLAAQETQYF. The CDR3, as DNA: TGCGCCAGCAGTGTCTTATTAGCGGCCCAAGAGACCCAGTACTTC.

The rearrangement links TRBV5-1 to TRBJ2-5; D is ambiguous. In germline, CDR1 is SGHRS, CDR2 YFSETQ. The CDR3 runs 15 residues. Trimming left V 0 bases short and J 0 bases short, with 9 bases between. CDR3 coding DNA: TGCGCCAGCAGCTTGGACGGGTGGGACCAAGAGACCCAGTACTTC. The encoded protein is CASSLDGWDQETQYF.

This chain joins TRBV27 and TRBJ2-7; 7 bases line up with TRBD2. The V gene's germline CDR1 is MNHEY and CDR2 SMNVEV (reference sequence). The J segment lost 3 bases and the V segment lost 3 bases, leaving 5 bases of the junction unmatched. This CDR3 contains 14 residues. This CDR3 reads CASSFGGRNYEQYF. In DNA form, the CDR3 reads TGTGCCAGCAGTTTTGGCGGGAGAAACTACGAGCAGTACTTC.

The chain couples TRBV12-5 to TRBJ1-5; D is perhaps TRBD1 (5 bases). In germline, CDR1 is LGHNT, CDR2 FRNRAP. Trimming took off 5 bases at V and 4 bases at J, with 6 bases between the two ends. The CDR3 consists of 12 residues. CDR3 region: CASGKGNQPQHF. Written as DNA, the CDR3 is TGTGCTAGTGGTAAGGGGAATCAGCCCCAGCATTTT.

The chain joins TRBV30 to TRBJ1-3, with TRBD1 as a possible D gene (6 bases). Germline V gene data show CDR1 as GTSNPN and CDR2 as SVGIG (reference sequence). The CDR3 has 15 residues. Trimming cost V 0 bases and J 3 bases, with 12 bases left between them. The DNA for the CDR3 is TGTGCCTGGAGTGTACGGGGGGCTGGTGGAAACACCATATATTTT. Encoded protein: CAWSVRGAGGNTIYF.

This sequence joins TRBV18 and TRBJ2-7; 9 bases align to TRBD1. V shed 5 bases and J 0 bases; nucleotides not matched to a gene: 5. Germline CDR1 and CDR2: KGHSH and LQKENI. The CDR3 is 15 residues long. The DNA of the CDR3 is TGTGCCAGCTCAACGACAGGGGGAAGCTCCTACGAGCAGTACTTC. This codes for CASSTTGGSSYEQYF. Filled out from reference TRBV18 and TRBJ2-7, the complete variable domain reads NAGVMQNPRHLVRRRGQEARLRCSPMKGHSHVYWYRQLPEEGLKFMVYLQKENIIDESGMPKERFSAEFPKEGPSILRIQQVVRGDSAAYFCASSTTGGSSYEQYFGPGTRLTVT.

The rearrangement uses TRBV9 and TRBJ1-2; 8 bases line up with TRBD1. This CDR3 is 15 amino acids long. Germline V gene lookup returns CDR1 SGDLS and CDR2 YYNGEE. Trimming took 4 bases from V and 4 from J; bases not matched to a gene: 9. CDR3 nucleotide sequence: TGTGCCAGCAGCCCAGAAGGACAGGGCTTCTATGGCTACACCTTC. Encoded protein: CASSPEGQGFYGYTF.

The gene calls are TRBV6-5 and TRBJ2-7, with D possibly being TRBD2 (6 bases). CDR3 size: 15 residues. Per germline, CDR1 MNHEY and CDR2 SVGAGI. The V and J ends lost 6 bases and 2 bases respectively, with 17 bases between them. The CDR3 region is CASRHRSSDAYEQYF. The CDR3 DNA sequence: TGTGCCAGCAGGCACCGGTCTAGCGACGCCTACGAGCAGTACTTC.

The chain carries TRBV6-2 or TRBV6-3 and TRBJ1-4; 8 bases are shared with TRBD1. Trimming removed 2 bases from V and 7 bases from J; junction bases left unmatched: 12. This CDR3 has 17 residues. Germline values: CDR1 MNHEY, CDR2 SVGEGT. The CDR3 region has the DNA TGTGCCAGCAGTTACGGGAGGGACAGGACTGTCGGTGAAAAACTGTTTTTT. Translating gives CASSYGRDRTVGEKLFF.